One and the same sample provided the 21 T cell receptor beta chains below, sequenced in a study of T cell clusters in autoimmune cytopenias. Tens of thousands of genome equivalents of blood DNA were amplified for TRB. TRB was amplified by touch-down multiplex PCR, primer pools A and B combined. TCRdb re-called the multiplex PCR reads and gives one entry per CDR3 protein, without DNA. Its listing shows under 8,500 distinct CDR3 sequences. This same sample was also taken into another study, of T cell repertoires in aging, cancer and after chemotherapy.

Input material: peripheral blood. These receptors were taken from a human donor in good health.

Frequency places this clonotype as medium-sized. This chain joins TRBV6-5 and TRBJ2-1; TCRdb picks TRBD2, but there is no DNA to check that call. The CDR3 sequence is 14 residues long. CDR1 is MNHEY and CDR2 is SVGAGI in the germline V gene. This CDR3 reads CASRRTSGIREQFF.

The chain combines TRBV10-3 with TRBJ2-7. This CDR3 comprises 13 residues. Germline CDR1 reads ENHRY; CDR2 reads SYGVKD. The CDR3 sequence is CAISYEQIGEQYF.

The J gene is TRBJ1-4, the V gene TRBV10-3. CDR1 and CDR2 from the germline V gene are ENHRY and SYGVKD. The CDR3 has 11 amino acids. CDR3 sequence reads: CAISEGEKLFF.

The chain employs TRBV12-3 or TRBV12-4 and TRBJ1-2; TCRdb designates TRBD1, a call that cannot be tested without DNA. The CDR3 is made up of 11 amino acids. CDR3 sequence reads: CASSLDRGYTF.

This clonotype is identified as medium-sized (0.01 to 0.1%) from frequency. The chain carries TRBV19 and TRBJ2-3; TCRdb calls TRBD1, which cannot be checked without DNA. Germline V gives CDR1 LNHDA, CDR2 SQIVND (reference sequence). The CDR3 runs 13 residues. This CDR3 is CASRGTGTDTQYF.

The V gene is TRBV12-3 or TRBV12-4, the J gene TRBJ2-3; no DNA is available, so the TRBD2 call from TCRdb remains unchecked. The CDR3 loop spans 15 amino acids. The chain's CDR3 is CASERTSGRTDTQYF.

This clonotype is classed as medium-sized by frequency. The chain couples TRBV18 to TRBJ1-4; TCRdb's D call, TRBD1, is unchecked because there is no DNA. The length of the CDR3 is 14 residues. Germline V gene data show CDR1 as KGHSH and CDR2 as LQKENI. The CDR3 sequence: CASSQGRINEKLFF.

Here the CDR3 reads CASSIIWISNQPQHF. V gene TRBV19 combines with J gene TRBJ1-5. There are 15 residues in the CDR3. In germline, CDR1 is LNHDA, CDR2 SQIVND (reference sequence).

J is TRBJ2-7 and V is TRBV30; TCRdb proposes TRBD2, but this gene call is untestable without DNA. Germline V CDR1 and CDR2: GTSNPN, SVGIG (reference sequence). This CDR3 is 15 amino acids long. The CDR3 region is CAWSVIGLSGSEQYF.

This clonotype is medium-sized by frequency. The chain joins TRBV29-1 to TRBJ2-4; lacking DNA, the TRBD2 call made by TCRdb goes unchecked. The length of the CDR3 is 16 residues. Germline V lookup: CDR1 SQVTM, CDR2 ANQGSEA. The CDR3 is CSVTPAGREGENIQYF.

This clonotype is medium-sized (0.01 to 0.1%) by frequency. CDR3 amino acids: CASSPNSGSTGNEQFF. The chain employs TRBV18 and TRBJ2-1; TCRdb lists TRBD2, though no DNA is available to test this call. Germline CDR1 reads KGHSH; CDR2 reads LQKENI. The CDR3 consists of 16 residues.

This sequence joins TRBV10-3 and TRBJ2-3; TCRdb's assignment of TRBD2 cannot be checked, as there is no DNA. Germline V CDR1 and CDR2: ENHRY, SYGVKD. The CDR3 totals 13 residues. The CDR3 sequence is CAISESKAVTQYF.

The gene calls are TRBV12-3 or TRBV12-4 and TRBJ2-7; TCRdb calls TRBD2, which cannot be checked without DNA. This CDR3 is built from 18 residues. CDR3 region: CASSRRRGGRGLGYEQYF.

The genes are TRBV7-2 and TRBJ2-3. The CDR3 has 14 residues. Germline V gene data show CDR1 as SGHTA and CDR2 as FQGNSA. The CDR3 reads CASSLRWFGDTQYF.

This chain uses TRBV7-9 with TRBJ2-2; TCRdb's D call of TRBD2 is untestable without DNA. The length of the CDR3 is 16 residues. Per germline, CDR1 SEHNR and CDR2 FQNEAQ (reference sequence). The CDR3 loop is CASRKAGLASAGELFF. Full variable domain (rest looked up from reference TRBV7-9 and TRBJ2-2): DTGVSQNPRHKITKRGQNVTFRCDPISEHNRLYWYRQTLGQGPEFLTYFQNEAQLEKSRLLSDRFSAERPKGSFSTLEIQRTEQGDSAMYLCASRKAGLASAGELFFGEGSRLTVL.

V is TRBV7-2 and J is TRBJ2-2; with no DNA, the TCRdb D assignment of TRBD2 cannot be verified. CDR1 is SGHTA, CDR2 FQGNSA, per germline. There are 16 residues in the CDR3. The CDR3 region is CASSLGLAGSTGELFF.

Considering frequency, this clonotype is medium-sized. This sequence joins TRBV29-1 and TRBJ1-1; TCRdb selects TRBD1, and the lack of DNA leaves this call unchecked. The CDR3 is made up of 12 amino acids. Germline V gives CDR1 SQVTM, CDR2 ANQGSEA. CDR3 amino acids: CSVRTGDTEAFF.

Its frequency marks this clonotype as medium-sized (0.01 to 0.1%). This chain connects TRBV19 to TRBJ1-2. The CDR3 is 13 amino acids. Germline V lookup: CDR1 LNHDA, CDR2 SQIVND (reference sequence). The CDR3 protein is CASSRIEGYGYTF. The full variable domain, in which reference TRBV19 and TRBJ1-2 provide the parts outside the CDR3, is DGGITQSPKYLFRKEGQNVTLSCEQNLNHDAMYWYRQDPGQGLRLIYYSQIVNDFQKGDIAEGYSVSREKKESFPLTVTSAQKNPTAFYLCASSRIEGYGYTFGSGTRLTVV.

By frequency, this clonotype registers medium-sized (0.01 to 0.1%). The rearrangement joins TRBV6-2 or TRBV6-3 to TRBJ2-5; the D gene TCRdb calls, TRBD1, cannot be checked with no DNA. Germline CDR1 and CDR2: MNHEY and SVGEGT. The CDR3 has 13 residues. This chain's CDR3 is CASSYGTVETQYF.

This clonotype registers medium-sized by frequency. J is TRBJ1-5 and V is TRBV19; the D gene TCRdb calls, TRBD1, cannot be checked with no DNA. Germline V gene sequence: CDR1 LNHDA, CDR2 SQIVND (reference sequence). The CDR3 has 17 amino acids. CDR3 sequence reads: CASIPGVHLGALQPQHF.

V gene TRBV7-2 combines with J gene TRBJ2-3; the TCRdb call, TRBD2, lacks DNA for checking. CDR3 length: 12 residues. The germline CDR1 and CDR2 sequences are SGHTA and FQGNSA. The CDR3 sequence is CASSLGRDTQYF.